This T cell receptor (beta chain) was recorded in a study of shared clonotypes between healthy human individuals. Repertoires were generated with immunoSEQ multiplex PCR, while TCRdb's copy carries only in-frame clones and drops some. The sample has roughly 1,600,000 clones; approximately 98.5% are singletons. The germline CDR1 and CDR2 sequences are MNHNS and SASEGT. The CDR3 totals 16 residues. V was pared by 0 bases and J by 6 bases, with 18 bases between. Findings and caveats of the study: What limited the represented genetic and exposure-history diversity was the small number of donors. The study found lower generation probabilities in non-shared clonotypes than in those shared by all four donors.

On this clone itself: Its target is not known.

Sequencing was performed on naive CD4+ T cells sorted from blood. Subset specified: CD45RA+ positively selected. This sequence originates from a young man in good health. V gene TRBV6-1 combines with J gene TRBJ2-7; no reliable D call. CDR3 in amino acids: CASSEAQDGLRREQYF. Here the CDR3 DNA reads TGTGCCAGCAGTGAAGCGCAGGACGGTCTACGACGCGAGCAGTACTTC.